This entry lists 13 T cell receptor beta chains sequenced from one sample in a study of Graves' ophthalmopathy and Graves' hyperthyroidism. Amplifying from RNA transcripts, the study obtained TCR beta CDR3 regions. Following a first-round RT-PCR that used HTBI primers, a second-round multiplex PCR was carried out. TCRdb recomputed calls from the multiplex PCR reads with MiXCR, one row per CDR3 protein. Among some 350,000 distinct CDR3 sequences listed, about 17% were seen once. What was sequenced was peripheral blood. These receptors were collected from an adult woman with stable Graves' hyperthyroidism.

Remarks on this clonotype: A much larger clone differs by one base, so this may be a read error. The chain has TRBV30 and TRBJ2-7, with 7 positions matching TRBD2. Germline V lookup: CDR1 GTSNPN, CDR2 SVGIG (reference sequence). J was trimmed by 6 bases and V by 0 bases; bases with no gene match: 2. This CDR3 is 12 amino acids long. The CDR3 is CAWSVAGPEQYF. CDR3 nucleotide sequence: TGTGCCTGGAGTGTAGCGGGGCCCGAGCAGTACTTC.

As for this clonotype: One end of the junction is discordant with germline, which a read error may explain. The chain joins TRBV4-3 to TRBJ1-6; D remains unclear. The CDR3 sequence is 13 residues long. Per germline, CDR1 LGHNA and CDR2 YSLEER. Here the CDR3 reads CASSQAGDSHLHF. The CDR3, as DNA: TGCGCCAGCAGCCAAGCGGGCGATTCACACCTCCACTTT.

This clonotype occurred many times. The J gene is TRBJ1-1, the V gene TRBV12-3 or TRBV12-4, with a weak D call TRBD1 (5 bases). The CDR3 totals 14 residues. V lost 6 bases to trimming and J lost 5 bases, with 16 bases between them. CDR3 coding DNA: TGTGCCAGCAGCCCAGGGAGCTTCGGTACTGAAGCTTTCTTT. As protein: CASSPGSFGTEAFF.

This clonotype turned up a few times. The gene calls are TRBV3-1 and TRBJ2-7, with TRBD2 identical over 9 bases. J was trimmed by 3 bases and V by 0 bases; bases with no gene match: 9. The V gene's germline CDR1 is LGHDT and CDR2 YNNKEL (reference sequence). The CDR3 length is 17 residues. The CDR3 spells CASSQEGILAGNYEQYF. The CDR3 DNA reads as TGTGCCAGCAGCCAAGAAGGTATCCTAGCGGGAAACTACGAGCAGTACTTC.

This clonotype was seen repeatedly, ten times or more. The J gene is TRBJ2-2, the V gene TRBV12-3 or TRBV12-4, with D perhaps TRBD1 (6 bases). The CDR3 is made up of 14 amino acids. The germline V and J ends were trimmed by 5 bases and 6 bases, with 13 bases remaining between them. CDR3 sequence reads: CASSTRDRPGELFF. CDR3 coding DNA: TGTGCCAGCAGTACTCGCGACAGGCCCGGGGAGCTGTTTTTT.

This rearrangement joins TRBV9 to TRBJ2-7; 9 positions agree with TRBD1. Germline CDR1 and CDR2: SGDLS and YYNGEE. V lost 3 bases and J lost 4; bases outside the gene matches: 8. This CDR3 has 15 residues. The DNA of the CDR3 is TGTGCCAGCAGCGAAGGACAGGGGATTGGGTACGAGCAGTACTTC. Protein sequence: CASSEGQGIGYEQYF.

This clonotype has a count of ten or more. This chain connects TRBV12-3 or TRBV12-4 to TRBJ2-2; D is ambiguous. This CDR3 comprises 12 residues. V dropped 6 bases and J dropped 8 bases, with 10 bases sitting between them. CDR3 in DNA: TGTGCCAGCAGCAATAGTTGGGGGGAGCTGTTTTTT. It is translated as CASSNSWGELFF.

This clonotype was recorded many times. The rearrangement uses TRBV6-6 and TRBJ2-7; possible D gene TRBD2, 5 bases. Germline CDR1 and CDR2: MNHNY and SVGAGI (reference sequence). Between the trimmed V and J ends, which lost 4 bases and 1 base, there was a span of 14 bases. The CDR3 consists of 15 residues. Here the CDR3 DNA reads TGTGCCAGCAGTTCGGCTCGGAGGCAGTCCTACGAGCAGTACTTC. Its protein product is CASSSARRQSYEQYF.

There are many counts of this clonotype. The chain has TRBV20-1 and TRBJ2-7; no firm D call. CDR1 DFQATT and CDR2 SNEGSKA come from the germline V gene (reference sequence). The V end was cut by 2 bases, the J end by 1 base, with 12 bases between. The CDR3 is made up of 14 amino acids. For the CDR3, the DNA is TGCAGTGCTAGATCGGGCAGAGAATCCTACGAGCAGTACTTC. It is translated as CSARSGRESYEQYF.

This sequence joins TRBV15 and TRBJ2-2, with 11 bases that match TRBD1. After removal of 5 bases from V and 7 bases from J, the junction contained 9 bases not matched to a gene. CDR3 length equals 16 residues. Germline V gene data show CDR1 as LNHNV and CDR2 as YYDKDF (reference sequence). The CDR3 DNA is TGTGCCACCAGCCGCCGGGACAGGGGGTTCGGCGGGGAGCTGTTTTTT. Protein: CATSRRDRGFGGELFF.

The rearrangement links TRBV7-8 to TRBJ2-7; TRBD2 matches 13 bases. Germline V gene sequence: CDR1 SGHVS, CDR2 FQNEAQ. The CDR3 sequence is 14 residues long. V lost 4 bases and J lost 4; bases outside the gene matches: 1. The CDR3 protein is CASSWTSGGYEQYF. The CDR3 DNA reads TGTGCCAGCAGCTGGACTAGCGGGGGATACGAGCAGTACTTC.

This clonotype has ten or more counts. This chain connects TRBV5-1 to TRBJ1-2; 9 bases map to TRBD1. The germline gives CDR1 SGHRS, CDR2 YFSETQ. The CDR3 runs to 14 residues. The J segment lost 3 bases and the V segment lost 7 bases, leaving 7 bases of the junction unmatched. CDR3 nucleotide sequence: TGCGCCAGCCAATCGGGACAGGGAGACTATGGCTACACCTTC. It translates to CASQSGQGDYGYTF. Combining the CDR3 with reference TRBV5-1 and TRBJ1-2 gives the whole variable domain KAGVTQTPRYLIKTRGQQVTLSCSPISGHRSVSWYQQTPGQGLQFLFEYFSETQRNKGNFPGRFSGRQFSNSRSEMNVSTLELGDSALYLCASQSGQGDYGYTFGSGTRLTVV.

For this clonotype: It may be a read error: a sequence one base away is much more abundant. The rearrangement joins TRBV7-6 to TRBJ2-2, with TRBD1 as a possible D gene (5 bases). Germline V gives CDR1 SGHVS, CDR2 FNYEAQ. V lost 5 bases to trimming and J lost 1 base, with 17 bases between them. This CDR3 comprises 17 residues. The CDR3 region is CASSLRGQAVNTGELFF. CDR3 sequence (DNA): TGTGCCAGCAGCCTTCGAGGACAAGCAGTGAACACCGGGGAGCTGTTTTTT. The whole variable domain, filled in from reference TRBV7-6 and TRBJ2-2, reads GAGVSQSPRYKVTKRGQDVALRCDPISGHVSLYWYRQALGQGPEFLTYFNYEAQQDKSGLPNDRFSAERPEGSISTLTIQRTEQRDSAMYRCASSLRGQAVNTGELFFGEGSRLTVL.